This T cell receptor (beta chain) was recorded in a study of blood T cell repertoires in COVID-19. CDR1 is LGHNA, CDR2 YSLEER, per germline. The germline V and J ends were trimmed by 2 bases and 1 base, with 11 bases remaining between them. The CDR3 totals 15 residues. In the source study's methods: From reference gene primer amplification, estimates of nucleated cell counts were derived. Generated by immunoSEQ multiplex PCR, the TCRdb table keeps only in-frame clones and is missing some. That table gives V, J and clone size, and the DNA gave D and trimming. This sample carries 200,000 to 250,000 clones, about 85% of them seen once, and the ten largest clones take less than 20%.

The sequence was collected from a woman of 80 years or more with active or convalescent COVID-19. The V gene is TRBV4-3, the J gene TRBJ1-1; D remains ambiguous. Sequenced material: peripheral blood. The CDR3 nucleotides read TGCGCCAGCAGCCAACAGACGGGGTCGAACACTGAAGCTTTCTTT. The encoded protein is CASSQQTGSNTEAFF.